This entry is about one T cell receptor beta chain. This clone may be a read error of a much larger clone one base away. CDR1 is KGHDR, CDR2 SFDVKD, per germline. The CDR3 has 14 residues. One entry per CDR3 protein, called by TCRdb with MiXCR from the 5' RACE reads. The sample lists roughly 1.6 million distinct CDR3 sequences, about 31% occurring once. The sample is drawn from a study of identical twins. The sequenced material came from cord blood. V and J are TRBV24-1 and TRBJ2-1; D may be TRBD2 (5 bases). This receptor was taken from a newborn girl in good health. Here the CDR3 reads CATSDSGSYNERFF. CDR3 DNA sequence: TGTGCCACCAGTGATAGCGGCTCCTACAATGAGCGGTTCTTC.